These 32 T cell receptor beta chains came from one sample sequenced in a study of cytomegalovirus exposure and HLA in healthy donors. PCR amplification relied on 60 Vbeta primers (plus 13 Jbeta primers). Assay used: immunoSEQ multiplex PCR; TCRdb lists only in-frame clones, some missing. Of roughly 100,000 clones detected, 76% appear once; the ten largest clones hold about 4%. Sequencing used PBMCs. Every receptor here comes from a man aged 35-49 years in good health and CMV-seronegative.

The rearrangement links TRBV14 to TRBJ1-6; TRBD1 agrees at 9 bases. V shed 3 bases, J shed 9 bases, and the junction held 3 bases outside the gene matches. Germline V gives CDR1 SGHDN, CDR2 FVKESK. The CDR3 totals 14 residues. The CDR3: CASSHTGGASPLHF. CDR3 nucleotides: TGTGCCAGCAGCCACACAGGGGGCGCTTCACCCCTCCACTTT.

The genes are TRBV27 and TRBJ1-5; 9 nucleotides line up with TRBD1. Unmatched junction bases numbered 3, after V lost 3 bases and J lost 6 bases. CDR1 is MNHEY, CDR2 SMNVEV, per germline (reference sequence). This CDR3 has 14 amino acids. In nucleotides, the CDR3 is TGTGCCAGCAGTTTTGGGACAGGGACTCAGCCCCAGCATTTT. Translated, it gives CASSFGTGTQPQHF.

CDR3 region: CASSWDRVVGELFF. CDR3 in DNA: TGTGCCAGCAGTTGGGACAGGGTGGTCGGGGAGCTGTTTTTT. The rearrangement uses TRBV5-6 and TRBJ2-2; 9 nucleotides match TRBD1. The CDR3 contains 14 residues. The germline CDR1 and CDR2 sequences are SGHDT and YYEEEE. J was trimmed by 7 bases and V by 5 bases; bases with no gene match: 6.

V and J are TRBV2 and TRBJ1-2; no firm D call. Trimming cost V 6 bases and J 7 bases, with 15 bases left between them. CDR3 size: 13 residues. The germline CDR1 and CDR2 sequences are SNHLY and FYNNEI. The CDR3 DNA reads TGTGCCAGCAGGGTAAGAGGTGGTATTGGCTACACCTTC. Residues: CASRVRGGIGYTF.

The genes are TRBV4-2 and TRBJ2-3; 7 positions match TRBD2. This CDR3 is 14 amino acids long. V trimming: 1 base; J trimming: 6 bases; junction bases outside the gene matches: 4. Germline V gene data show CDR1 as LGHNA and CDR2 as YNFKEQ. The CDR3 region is CASSQAGGADTQYF. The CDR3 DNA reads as TGTGCCAGCAGCCAAGCGGGAGGTGCGGATACGCAGTATTTT.

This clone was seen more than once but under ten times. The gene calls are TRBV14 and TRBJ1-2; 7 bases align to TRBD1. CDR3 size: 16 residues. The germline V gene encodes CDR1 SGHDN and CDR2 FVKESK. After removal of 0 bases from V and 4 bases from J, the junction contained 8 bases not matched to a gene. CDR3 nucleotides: TGTGCCAGCAGCCAAGATTGGTCCCACAGGGGCTATGGCTACACCTTC. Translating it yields CASSQDWSHRGYGYTF.

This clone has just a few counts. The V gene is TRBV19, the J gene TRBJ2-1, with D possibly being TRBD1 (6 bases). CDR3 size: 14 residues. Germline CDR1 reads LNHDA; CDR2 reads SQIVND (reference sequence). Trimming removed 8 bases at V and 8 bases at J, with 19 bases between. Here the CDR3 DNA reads TGTGCCAGTGTCCGAGGACAGACTGGCGATGAGCAGTTCTTC. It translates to CASVRGQTGDEQFF.

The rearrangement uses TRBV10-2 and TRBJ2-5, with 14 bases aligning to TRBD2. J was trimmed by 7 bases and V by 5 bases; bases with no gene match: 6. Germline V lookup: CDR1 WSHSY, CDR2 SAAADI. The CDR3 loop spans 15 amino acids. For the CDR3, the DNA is TGCGCCAGCAGTAAGACTAGCGGGGGGGAGGGGACCCAGTACTTC. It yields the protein CASSKTSGGEGTQYF.

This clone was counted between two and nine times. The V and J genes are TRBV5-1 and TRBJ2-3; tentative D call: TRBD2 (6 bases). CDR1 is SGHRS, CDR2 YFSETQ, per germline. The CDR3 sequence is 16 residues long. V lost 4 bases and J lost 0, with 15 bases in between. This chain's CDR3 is CASSPVAVTSTDTQYF. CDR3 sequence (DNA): TGCGCCAGCAGCCCGGTAGCGGTGACTAGCACAGATACGCAGTATTTT.

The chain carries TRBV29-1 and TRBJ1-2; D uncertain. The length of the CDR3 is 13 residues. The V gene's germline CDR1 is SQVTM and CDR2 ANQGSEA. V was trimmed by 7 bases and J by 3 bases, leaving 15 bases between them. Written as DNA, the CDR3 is TGCAGCGGAGGAAGCCCATCGGACTATGGCTACACCTTC. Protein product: CSGGSPSDYGYTF.

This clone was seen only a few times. The CDR3 protein is CASSGLQGGQGNEQFF. The CDR3, as DNA: TGTGCCAGCAGCGGCTTACAGGGCGGCCAGGGCAATGAGCAGTTCTTC. V usage is TRBV7-2 and J usage is TRBJ2-1, with TRBD1 as a possible D gene (6 bases). The V gene's germline CDR1 is SGHTA and CDR2 FQGNSA. V was clipped by 5 bases and J by 6 bases, with 20 bases between them. The CDR3 contains 16 residues.

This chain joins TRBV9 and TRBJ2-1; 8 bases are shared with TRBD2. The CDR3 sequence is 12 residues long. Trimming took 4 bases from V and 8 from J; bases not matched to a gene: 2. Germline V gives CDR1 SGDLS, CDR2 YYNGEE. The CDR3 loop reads CASSRGGDEQFF. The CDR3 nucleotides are TGTGCCAGCAGCCGGGGGGGCGATGAGCAGTTCTTC.

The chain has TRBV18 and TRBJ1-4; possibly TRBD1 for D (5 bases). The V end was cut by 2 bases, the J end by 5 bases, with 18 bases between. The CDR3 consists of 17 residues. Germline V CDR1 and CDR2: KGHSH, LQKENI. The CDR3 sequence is CASSPAVGGAANEKLFF. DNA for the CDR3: TGTGCCAGCTCACCAGCGGTCGGCGGGGCCGCGAATGAAAAACTGTTTTTT.

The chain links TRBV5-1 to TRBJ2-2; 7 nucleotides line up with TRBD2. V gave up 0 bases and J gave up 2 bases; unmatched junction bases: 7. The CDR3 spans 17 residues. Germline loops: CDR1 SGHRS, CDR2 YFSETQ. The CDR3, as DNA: TGCGCCAGCAGCTTGGCTTCCCTAGCGGCTAACACCGGGGAGCTGTTTTTT. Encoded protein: CASSLASLAANTGELFF.

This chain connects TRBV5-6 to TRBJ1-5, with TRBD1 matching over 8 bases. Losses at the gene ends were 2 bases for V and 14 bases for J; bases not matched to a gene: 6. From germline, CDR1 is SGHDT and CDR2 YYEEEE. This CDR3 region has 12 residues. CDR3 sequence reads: CASSLSTGVKHF. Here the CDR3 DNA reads TGTGCCAGCAGCTTATCGACAGGGGTTAAGCATTTT.

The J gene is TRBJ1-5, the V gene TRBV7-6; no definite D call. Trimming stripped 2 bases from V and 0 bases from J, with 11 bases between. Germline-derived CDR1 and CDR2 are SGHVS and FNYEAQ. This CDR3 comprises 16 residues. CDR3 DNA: TGTGCCAGCAGCTTACTGGCAGACTATAGCAATCAGCCCCAGCATTTT. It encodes CASSLLADYSNQPQHF.

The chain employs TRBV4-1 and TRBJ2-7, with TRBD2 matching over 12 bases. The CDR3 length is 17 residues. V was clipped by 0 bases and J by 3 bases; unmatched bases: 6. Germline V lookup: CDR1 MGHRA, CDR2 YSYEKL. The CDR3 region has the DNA TGCGCCAGCAGCCAAGATAAAGCTAGCGGGGGGGGCTACGAGCAGTACTTC. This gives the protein CASSQDKASGGGYEQYF.

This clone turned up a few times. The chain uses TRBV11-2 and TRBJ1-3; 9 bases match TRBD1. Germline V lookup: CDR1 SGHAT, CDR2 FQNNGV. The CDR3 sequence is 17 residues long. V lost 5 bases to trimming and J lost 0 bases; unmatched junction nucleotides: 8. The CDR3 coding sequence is TGTGCCAGCAGCATCGGACAGGGGACTCACTCTGGAAACACCATATATTTT. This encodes CASSIGQGTHSGNTIYF.

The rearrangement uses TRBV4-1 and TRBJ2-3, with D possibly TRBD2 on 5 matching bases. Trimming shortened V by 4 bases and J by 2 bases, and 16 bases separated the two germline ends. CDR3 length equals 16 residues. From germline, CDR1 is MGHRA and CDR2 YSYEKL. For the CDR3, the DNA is TGCGCCAGCAGCCCGGACTTGGGATTATCCACAGATACGCAGTATTTT. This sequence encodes CASSPDLGLSTDTQYF.

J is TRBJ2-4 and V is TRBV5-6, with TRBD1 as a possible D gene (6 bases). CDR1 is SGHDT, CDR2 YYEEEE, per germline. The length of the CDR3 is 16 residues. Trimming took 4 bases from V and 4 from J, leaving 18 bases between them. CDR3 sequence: CASSPWTEKPKNIQYF. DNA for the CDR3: TGTGCCAGCAGCCCCTGGACAGAGAAGCCAAAAAACATTCAGTACTTC.

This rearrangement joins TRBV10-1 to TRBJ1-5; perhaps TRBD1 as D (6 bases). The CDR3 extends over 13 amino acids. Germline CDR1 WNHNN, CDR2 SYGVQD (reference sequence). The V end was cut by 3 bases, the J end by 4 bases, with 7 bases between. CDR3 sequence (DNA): TGCGCCAGCAGTGACACAGGGAATCAGCCCCAGCATTTT. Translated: CASSDTGNQPQHF.

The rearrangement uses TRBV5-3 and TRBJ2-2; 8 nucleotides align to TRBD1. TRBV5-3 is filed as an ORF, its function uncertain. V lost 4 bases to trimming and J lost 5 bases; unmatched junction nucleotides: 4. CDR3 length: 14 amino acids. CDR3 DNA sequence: TGTGCCAGAAGCGGCCGGACAGGGACCGGGGAGCTGTTTTTT. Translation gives CARSGRTGTGELFF.

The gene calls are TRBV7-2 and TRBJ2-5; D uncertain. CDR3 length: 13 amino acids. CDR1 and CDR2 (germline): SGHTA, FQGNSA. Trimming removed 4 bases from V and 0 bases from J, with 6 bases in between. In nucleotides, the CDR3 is TGTGCCAGCAGCTCCTTTAACCAAGAGACCCAGTACTTC. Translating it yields CASSSFNQETQYF.

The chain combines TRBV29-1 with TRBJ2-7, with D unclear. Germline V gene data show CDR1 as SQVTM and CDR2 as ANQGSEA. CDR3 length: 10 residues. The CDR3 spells CRLPGIEQYV. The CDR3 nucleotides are TGCAGGTTGCCGGGTATCGAGCAGTACGTC.

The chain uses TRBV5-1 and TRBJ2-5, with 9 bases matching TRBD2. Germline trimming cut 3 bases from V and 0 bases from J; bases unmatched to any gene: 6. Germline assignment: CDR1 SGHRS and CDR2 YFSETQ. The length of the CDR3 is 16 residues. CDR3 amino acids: CASSYLSGGNQETQYF. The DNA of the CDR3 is TGCGCCAGCAGCTACCTAAGCGGGGGGAACCAAGAGACCCAGTACTTC. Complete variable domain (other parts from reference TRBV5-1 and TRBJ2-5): KAGVTQTPRYLIKTRGQQVTLSCSPISGHRSVSWYQQTPGQGLQFLFEYFSETQRNKGNFPGRFSGRQFSNSRSEMNVSTLELGDSALYLCASSYLSGGNQETQYFGPGTRLLVL.

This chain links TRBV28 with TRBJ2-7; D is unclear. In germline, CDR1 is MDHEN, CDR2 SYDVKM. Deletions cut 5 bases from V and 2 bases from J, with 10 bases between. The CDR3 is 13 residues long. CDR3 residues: CASSGDLTYEQYV. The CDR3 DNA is TGTGCCAGCAGTGGAGACCTAACCTACGAGCAGTACGTC.

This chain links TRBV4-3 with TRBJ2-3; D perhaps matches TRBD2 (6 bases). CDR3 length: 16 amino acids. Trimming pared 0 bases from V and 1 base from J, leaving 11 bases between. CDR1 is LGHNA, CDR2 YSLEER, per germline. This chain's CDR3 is CASSQERGLGTDTQYF. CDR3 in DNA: TGCGCCAGCAGCCAAGAAAGGGGACTCGGCACAGATACGCAGTATTTT.

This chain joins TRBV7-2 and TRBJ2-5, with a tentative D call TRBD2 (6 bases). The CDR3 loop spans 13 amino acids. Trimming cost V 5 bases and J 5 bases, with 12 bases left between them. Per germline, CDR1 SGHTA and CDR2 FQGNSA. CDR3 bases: TGTGCCAGCAGCCCGCGACTAGAGGAGACCCAGTACTTC. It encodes CASSPRLEETQYF.

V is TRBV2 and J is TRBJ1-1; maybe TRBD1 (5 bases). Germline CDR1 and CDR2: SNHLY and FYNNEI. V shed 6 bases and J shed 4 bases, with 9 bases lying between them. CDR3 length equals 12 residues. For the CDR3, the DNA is TGTGCCAGCAGCCTGGACACCACTGAAGCTTTCTTT. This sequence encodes CASSLDTTEAFF.

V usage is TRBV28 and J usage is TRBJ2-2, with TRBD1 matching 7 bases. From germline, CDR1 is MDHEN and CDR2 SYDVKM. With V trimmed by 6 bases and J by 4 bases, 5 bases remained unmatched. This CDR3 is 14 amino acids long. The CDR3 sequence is CASRIQGFTGELFF. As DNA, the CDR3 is TGTGCCAGCAGAATACAGGGGTTCACCGGGGAGCTGTTTTTT.

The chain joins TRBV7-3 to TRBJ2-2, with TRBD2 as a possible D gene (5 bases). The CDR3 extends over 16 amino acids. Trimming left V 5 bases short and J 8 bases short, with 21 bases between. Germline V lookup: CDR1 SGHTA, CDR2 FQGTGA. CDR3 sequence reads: CASSPRSFGVAGELFF. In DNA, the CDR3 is TGTGCCAGCAGCCCCCGGTCGTTCGGGGTTGCGGGGGAGCTGTTTTTT.

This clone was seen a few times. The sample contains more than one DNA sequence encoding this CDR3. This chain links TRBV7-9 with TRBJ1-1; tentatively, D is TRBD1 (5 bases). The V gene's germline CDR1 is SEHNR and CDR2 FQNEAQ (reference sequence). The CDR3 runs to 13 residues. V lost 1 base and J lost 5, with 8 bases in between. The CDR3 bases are TGTGCCAGCAGCTTAGGGGGGGGGACTGAAGCTTTCTTT. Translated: CASSLGGGTEAFF.